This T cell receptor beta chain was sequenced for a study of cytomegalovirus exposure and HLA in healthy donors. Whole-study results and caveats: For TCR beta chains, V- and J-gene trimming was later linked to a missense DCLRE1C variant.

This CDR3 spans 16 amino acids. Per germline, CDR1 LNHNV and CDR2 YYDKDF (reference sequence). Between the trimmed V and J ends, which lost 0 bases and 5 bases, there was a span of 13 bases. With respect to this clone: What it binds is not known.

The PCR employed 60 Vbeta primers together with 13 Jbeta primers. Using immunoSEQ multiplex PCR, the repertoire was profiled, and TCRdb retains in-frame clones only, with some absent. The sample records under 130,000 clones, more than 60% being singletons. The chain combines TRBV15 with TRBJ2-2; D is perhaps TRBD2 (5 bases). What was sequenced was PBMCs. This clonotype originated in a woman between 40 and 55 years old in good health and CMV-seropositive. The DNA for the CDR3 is TGTGCCACCAGCAGAGAATCCTACACGGGGACCGGGGAGCTGTTTTTT. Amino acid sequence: CATSRESYTGTGELFF.